The clone carrying this T cell receptor (beta chain) was detected once. Sequenced by immunoSEQ multiplex PCR; TCRdb stores in-frame clones only, minus some. The sample includes approximately 87,000 clones, 80% to 90% of them seen just once. The data stem from a study of blood T cell repertoires in COVID-19. For the study at large: Nucleic acid was either cDNA or gDNA, and it came from T cells, B-cell-depleted T cells, or PBMCs.

The V gene lost 2 bases and the J gene lost 1 base, with 11 bases spanning the gap. Germline V gene data show CDR1 as SGHVS and CDR2 as FNYEAQ. CDR3 length: 15 amino acids. This TCR was recovered from a woman over 75 with acute or convalescent COVID-19. Sequencing was carried out using peripheral blood. V usage is TRBV7-6 and J usage is TRBJ1-1; D call uncertain. The CDR3 region has the DNA TGTGCCAGCAGCTTATTCTCATCAGGGAACACTGAAGCTTTCTTT. The encoded protein is CASSLFSSGNTEAFF.